This TCR beta chain was captured in a study of cytomegalovirus exposure and HLA in healthy donors. With regard to this clone: Its cognate antigen is unknown.

The study, taken as a whole, reports: An ancestry cluster, one associated with Asian ancestry, reportedly showed fewer N-insertions than the 666-donor mean in a later analysis. The study listed some 160 cytomegalovirus-associated TCR beta chains.

CDR1 DFQATT and CDR2 SNEGSKA come from the germline V gene (reference sequence). The CDR3 length is 11 residues. V trimming: 4 bases; J trimming: 16 bases; junction bases outside the gene matches: 3. PCR involved 60 Vbeta and 13 Jbeta primers. Clones were read by immunoSEQ multiplex PCR, and TCRdb kept only the in-frame ones, dropping some. The sample holds about 46,000 clones. The V and J genes are TRBV20-1 and TRBJ2-1; 14 nucleotides agree with TRBD2. Material for sequencing was PBMCs. This receptor was obtained from a woman aged 40-49 years in good health and CMV-seronegative. The chain's CDR3 is CSATGTSGSFF. The CDR3 coding sequence is TGCAGTGCTACGGGGACTAGCGGGAGTTTCTTC.